The clone carrying this T cell receptor (beta chain) was counted a few times. What it recognizes is unknown. CDR1 is MDHEN, CDR2 SYDVKM, per germline. V was shortened by 11 bases and J by 4 bases, with 14 bases between the two germline ends. The CDR3 spans 12 residues. These data are taken from a study of a mutant IDH1 vaccine in newly diagnosed glioma. Study overall: Sex distribution of treated patients was approximately 62% male and roughly 40% female; mean age was 40.4 years.

Data came from immunoSEQ multiplex PCR; TCRdb stores just in-frame clones and leaves some out. The top ten clones hold around 6.5% of a sample with tens of thousands of clones, under 90% of them seen once. Regarding the study as a whole: Altogether, roughly 93% of patients exhibited vaccine-induced immune responses.

Time point of the sample: week 11, during vaccination. It was 300 ug of mutant IDH1 20-mer peptide that made up each vaccine dose, given with topical imiquimod. This sequence originates from a man in his forties or fifties with glioma. This sequence joins TRBV28 and TRBJ1-2; D call uncertain. This material consisted of PBMCs, taken from a glioma patient whose treatment included an IDH1 peptide vaccine. CDR3 in amino acids: CAGMDGLYGYTF. DNA of the CDR3: TGTGCCGGCATGGACGGACTCTATGGCTACACCTTC.